The source of this T cell receptor beta chain is a study of cytomegalovirus exposure and HLA in healthy donors (TCRdb year 2017). Background for the entire study: According to an earlier analysis of around 600 of the donors, roughly 180 million T cells yielded over 90 million unique TCR beta sequences and more than 250 Gb of sequence data. An early release that covered 640 HLA-typed donors contained about 300 gigabases of sequencing data and 70 million to 100 million unique TCR sequences. Of the roughly 420 genotyped donors, 80% to 90% were placed in the genetic ancestry cluster associated with self-reported Caucasian donors. The study aimed to test whether cataloging public T cell receptors could reveal signatures of past pathogen exposure. The study profiled the T cell repertoires of hundreds of subjects by immunosequencing and related them to cytomegalovirus serostatus. A separate validation cohort of approximately 130 different subjects was used in addition to the approximately 670-subject first cohort. To predict cytomegalovirus infection status, the study combined high-throughput TCR immunosequencing, statistical association of individual TCRs with disease status, and machine learning. In a later analysis, previously published TCR beta repertoires from 666 donors were re-analyzed and high-resolution HLA genotyping was added so that TCR occurrence patterns could be studied. In the later analysis, no new phenotypic data were used to find candidate immune exposures; instead, reliance was placed on TCR beta sequences and their occurrence across donors. An earlier analysis of 500 to 750 of the donors applied high-throughput TCR beta sequencing to assess whether each TCR beta V gene segment acted as functional or pseudogenic. Donor age, sex, ethnicity and CMV serostatus were compiled alongside the repertoire data. In a later genetic analysis, genome-wide SNP genotypes for about 65% of the 666 donors were used, and that subset was treated as a discovery cohort. Every repertoire in the discovery cohort had been generated on one and the same sequencing platform. Both class I and class II loci were covered by HLA typing, at four-digit resolution. Typing coverage varied by locus: roughly 629-630 donors for A, B, C, DRB1 and DQB1; 500 to 550 for DQA1; about 600 for DPA1; roughly 450 for DPB1. Roughly 5 DR-DQ haplotypes were treated as single units for association and clustering because of strong linkage in the cohort. Among roughly 370 genotyped donors of the cohort, an average of approximately 230,000 unique TCR beta nucleotide sequences were sequenced per donor, roughly 20% of them non-productive.

This clone came up a few times. Its recognized antigen is unknown. The record has no base qualities; no much larger clone is one base away. The cohort comprised 666 healthy bone marrow donors. Cohort members were all nominally healthy when sampled, although unrecorded immune exposures were likely present. The donor was CMV seronegative and belonged to the group of over 350 seronegative cohort members. A peripheral blood sample was provided by each donor, and peripheral blood mononuclear cells were used for TCR beta sequencing. The Qiagen DNeasy Blood Extraction Kit was used to extract genomic DNA from the blood cell samples. General conclusions and limits of the study: According to the authors, the approach could potentially be generalized to other disease states and immunological phenotypes. Strong co-occurrence of HLA alleles, especially DR and DQ, made assigning TCR associations to individual alleles difficult. Most TCR sequences were observed very rarely across donors, whereas some public TCRs were present in many individuals. Fewer than 20 rarely observed V segments, including chromosome 9 orphons, were excluded from the earlier analysis of a few hundred of the donors because counts were too low. Cytomegalovirus status was reported to be diagnosed by the classifier with high specificity and sensitivity in both the original and validation cohorts. Because HLA typing was unavailable for some donors at each locus, only the typed subset was used in association tests. CMV serostatus was the only immune exposure information available for the cohort. V-gene and J-gene trimming of TCR beta chains was associated with a missense DCLRE1C variant in a later genetic analysis, and the association was replicated in an independent cohort. Specific HLA alleles were associated with around 18,000 TCR beta sequences at a false discovery rate of 0.05 in a later analysis. A few of the identified cytomegalovirus-associated TCR beta chains were confirmed in vitro to be specific for cytomegalovirus antigens. A later analysis found that most CMV-associated TCR beta chains appeared HLA-restricted, with HLA associations seemingly driven largely by CMV exposure. According to a later analysis, TCR association rates differed among HLA loci, with DRB1 alleles showing the most associated TCRs and HLA-C alleles showing the fewest. Correlated functional status among segregating V segments might be attributable to linkage disequilibrium, but an unknown experimental factor could not be ruled out. A total of 150 or so TCR beta chains were listed by the study as associated with cytomegalovirus. Sequencing depth was assumed to be roughly uniform across donors in the presence/absence analyses, though that assumption may not hold. In a later genetic analysis, fewer N-insertions in productive TCRs were reported among donors in an Asian-associated ancestry cluster than the 666-donor mean. A later analysis reported that several top co-occurrence clusters appeared linked to parvovirus B19, influenza, CMV and Epstein-Barr virus. In this cohort, only TCR beta chains were sequenced, and detectable features were limited by the absence of alpha or paired-chain data. Because the 87-base-pair reads could not distinguish some IMGT-functional V segments, including TRBV6-2 and TRBV6-3, those segments were excluded. A further reported finding was that TCR beta sequences accurately predicted the HLA-A and HLA-B alleles for most subjects in the first cohort. In an earlier analysis of roughly 560 of the donors, most TCR beta V segments were observed in productive rearrangements about 90% or about 30% of the time, broadly matching IMGT annotations. A later analysis found that HLA-associated TCR beta chains were more clonally expanded and had lower generation probabilities than equally common non-associated chains. A group of highly shared sequence variants was considered likely to be a technical artifact of the sequencing pipeline.

From the cysteine up to the phenylalanine, the CDR3 has a length of 12 residues. Kept here is only the CDR3 DNA, which spans 36 bases and is read in frame from base 1. V ends up 6 bases short and J 6 bases short, with an unmatched junction base count of 1. Per the germline V gene, ENHRY is the CDR1 and SYGVKD is the CDR2. The protocol used for the library was the immunoSEQ multiplex PCR assay. For the multiplex PCR, a mixture combining 60 forward primers for TCR Vbeta segments and 13 reverse primers for TCR Jbeta segments was used. The CDR3 region of rearranged TCR beta genes was amplified from genomic DNA with a multiplex PCR assay. The Illumina HiSeq System was used to sequence the amplified TCR beta libraries as 87-base-pair reads. In the authors' own workflow: Across the 640 or so repertoires, a later analysis counted approximately 83 million unique TCR beta chains, approximately 12 million of which were shared by at least two donors. To remove PCR and sequencing errors, raw reads were error-corrected and collapsed into unique sequences using a nearest-neighbor algorithm that merged closely related sequences. To assign V, D and J gene segments, CDR3 sequences were aligned to IMGT reference sequences. For a sequence to be retained, at least a six-nucleotide match to both a V gene segment and a J gene segment was required. A rearrangement was called productive if the CDR3 had no stop codons and remained in frame with V and J, and every other rearrangement was called non-productive. Following IMGT convention, CDR3 was defined as the stretch from the second conserved V-encoded cysteine to the conserved J-encoded phenylalanine. The earlier analysis of about 590 of the donors excluded sequences that lacked an unambiguous match to a single V gene segment. An earlier analysis of 587 of the donors called V segments functional above 56.7% productive rearrangements and segregating when the between-donor standard deviation exceeded 5%. A statistical classification framework was developed to diagnose cytomegalovirus status using the catalog of TCR beta chain sequences. A later analysis assigned V and J genes by comparing TCR nucleotide sequences with IMGT/GENE-DB human TR gene sequences. The TCRdist pipeline was used in a later analysis to assign CDR3 sequences and most-parsimonious VDJ recombination scenarios. In a later analysis, every TCR beta chain was defined by the combination of its CDR3 amino acid sequence and its V-gene family, and reads without a unique V-gene family were dropped. As a way to deal with suspected cross-contamination and a sequencing artifact, a later analysis dropped more than 500 nucleotide sequences that were highly shared and had low generation probability. In a later analysis, a clonal expansion index was calculated for each public chain from normalized within-repertoire ranks of inferred template counts. In a later analysis, generation probabilities were computed with a VDJ recombination model fitted to out-of-frame rearrangements, and the resulting probabilities were checked against IGoR. Hypergeometric tests were used in a later analysis to score TCR-TCR, TCR-HLA and TCR-CMV co-occurrence, with a repertoire-size bias correction applied to the TCR pairs. In a later analysis, false discovery rates were estimated by permuting HLA or CMV assignments 20 times. A later analysis grouped co-occurring TCRs with DBSCAN, adding TCRdist sequence similarity when clustering within HLA-allele-positive subsets. Repertoires with fewer than 30,000 or more than 120,000 public chains were left out of co-occurrence clustering, as were a handful of repertoires with anomalous nucleotide sharing. Held by TCRdb, this immuneACCESS table contains in-frame sequences only and omits some clones. Under half of the omission traces to an unresolved V gene where checked; the cause of the rest is unknown. The V and J calls and the clone size are those of that table, but D and trimming were determined from the DNA. This sample comprises 200,000 to 250,000 clones, approximately 79% of them detected only once. The ten largest clones represent under 0.25% of the sample.

Material: PBMCs. The sequence derives from a girl aged 2 to 10 in good health and CMV-seronegative. The sequence joins TRBV10-3 to TRBJ2-2; TRBD1 matches 7 bases in the middle. The DNA reads TGTGCCATCAGCGACAGGGCCGGGGAGCTGTTTTTT. This gives the protein CAISDRAGELFF.